Below, 27 T cell receptor beta chains from the same sample are listed, as sequenced in a study of beta chain features in type 1 diabetes. Expressed TCRB transcripts were sequenced because the isolated RNA had all been reverse transcribed beforehand. Libraries were prepared by immunoSEQ multiplex PCR; TCRdb keeps only in-frame clonotypes and omits some of them. The sample has around 430,000 clones; 30% are singletons. The sequenced sample consisted of naive CD4+ T cells from blood. The receptors come from a man aged 18 to 29 in good health.

The chain carries TRBV11-2 and TRBJ2-3; possible D gene TRBD1, 5 bases. This CDR3 contains 14 residues. CDR1 SGHAT and CDR2 FQNNGV come from the germline V gene. V lost 3 bases and J 9 bases, leaving 16 bases between the germline ends. CDR3 loop: CASSFPGARGTQYF. In DNA form, the CDR3 reads TGTGCCAGCAGCTTTCCGGGTGCAAGGGGCACGCAGTATTTT.

The sample holds a few counts of this clone. The same CDR3 can be traced to other DNA sequences in this sample. This chain links TRBV30 with TRBJ2-7, with no clear D. In germline, CDR1 is GTSNPN, CDR2 SVGIG (reference sequence). Trimming removed 0 bases from V and 2 bases from J, with 5 bases in between. CDR3 size: 12 residues. The CDR3 nucleotides read TGTGCCTGGAGTGTATCCACCTACGAGCAGTACTTC. This translates into CAWSVSTYEQYF.

Worth noting for this clone: Other DNA sequences in the sample encode the same CDR3. The V and J genes are TRBV18 and TRBJ2-1; TRBD2 agrees at 14 bases. V trimming: 3 bases; J trimming: 6 bases; junction bases outside the gene matches: 1. This CDR3 region has 15 residues. CDR1 is KGHSH and CDR2 is LQKENI in the germline V gene. CDR3 DNA: TGTGCCAGCTCACCGGGGACTAGCGGGAGCAATGAGCAGTTCTTC. Its protein product is CASSPGTSGSNEQFF.

The rearrangement uses TRBV4-2 and TRBJ2-1, with TRBD2 matching over 8 bases. V lost 0 bases and J lost 9; bases outside the gene matches: 10. There are 16 residues in the CDR3. Germline values: CDR1 LGHNA, CDR2 YNFKEQ. The CDR3 DNA reads as TGTGCCAGCAGCCAAGATATCGCGGGAGGCCGCGGTGAGCAGTTCTTC. As protein: CASSQDIAGGRGEQFF.

A few counts support this clone. The gene calls are TRBV4-1 and TRBJ2-7, with a tentative D call TRBD1 (5 bases). Looked up from germline, CDR1 is MGHRA and CDR2 is YSYEKL. The CDR3 contains 14 residues. Trimming stripped 1 base from V and 2 bases from J, with 9 bases between. The CDR3 coding sequence is TGCGCCAGCAGCCAAGGTCCAGGGACCTACGAGCAGTACTTC. Protein: CASSQGPGTYEQYF.

This clone was found a few times. The chain carries TRBV7-2 and TRBJ2-1, with 10 bases identical to TRBD2. Looked up from germline, CDR1 is SGHTA and CDR2 is FQGNSA. The CDR3 covers 15 residues. V dropped 5 bases and J dropped 3; count of bases not matched to a gene: 4. CDR3 residues: CASSRLAGFYNEQFF. The CDR3, as DNA: TGTGCCAGCAGCAGACTAGCGGGCTTCTACAATGAGCAGTTCTTC.

This chain connects TRBV30 to TRBJ1-1; TRBD1 might be the D (6 bases). Germline V lookup: CDR1 GTSNPN, CDR2 SVGIG (reference sequence). The V end lost 3 bases, the J end lost 1 base, and 12 bases lay between the germline ends. The CDR3 loop spans 14 amino acids. In DNA form, the CDR3 reads TGTGCCTGGAGCGGGGGACAACCGAACACTGAAGCTTTCTTT. It specifies CAWSGGQPNTEAFF.

J is TRBJ2-5 and V is TRBV29-1, with D possibly matching TRBD2 (6 bases). Between the trimmed V and J ends, which lost 5 bases and 5 bases, there was a span of 15 bases. CDR3 length equals 13 residues. Germline lookup yields CDR1 SQVTM and CDR2 ANQGSEA. The CDR3 nucleotides are TGCAGCGTTCCAAAGACAGCGGGCGAGACCCAGTACTTC. It encodes CSVPKTAGETQYF. Full variable domain (rest looked up from reference TRBV29-1 and TRBJ2-5): SAVISQKPSRDICQRGTSLTIQCQVDSQVTMMFWYRQQPGQSLTLIATANQGSEATYESGFVIDKFPISRPNLTFSTLTVSNMSPEDSSIYLCSVPKTAGETQYFGPGTRLLVL.

This clone turned up a few times. V gene TRBV9 combines with J gene TRBJ2-7; D possibly corresponds to TRBD1 (6 bases). CDR1 SGDLS and CDR2 YYNGEE come from the germline V gene. V was shortened by 2 bases and J by 6 bases, with 15 bases between the two germline ends. The CDR3 runs 14 residues. The CDR3 DNA reads as TGTGCCAGCAGCGTCCGCCTGACAGGCACCGAGCAGTACTTC. Amino acids: CASSVRLTGTEQYF.

This clone was seen only a few times. This chain joins TRBV28 and TRBJ2-3; D gene uncertain. The germline CDR1 and CDR2 sequences are MDHEN and SYDVKM. V was pared by 2 bases and J by 0 bases, with 9 bases between. The CDR3 consists of 15 residues. The CDR3 is CASSLASTSTDTQYF. The CDR3 DNA reads as TGTGCCAGCAGTTTAGCTTCTACAAGCACAGATACGCAGTATTTT.

The chain employs TRBV12-5 and TRBJ2-1, with TRBD1 as a possible D gene (6 bases). Deletions cut 4 bases from V and 6 bases from J, with 10 bases between. This CDR3 region has 13 residues. From germline, CDR1 is LGHNT and CDR2 FRNRAP. CDR3 sequence: CASGSIRGNEQFF. In DNA form, the CDR3 reads TGTGCTAGTGGTTCCATCAGGGGCAATGAGCAGTTCTTC.

CDR3 amino acids: CASSLAPGSSYEQYF. The CDR3 DNA reads as TGCGCCAGCAGCTTGGCTCCGGGTTCTTCCTACGAGCAGTACTTC. The chain combines TRBV5-1 with TRBJ2-7; D unclear. CDR3 size: 15 residues. V shed 0 bases and J shed 1 base, with 11 bases lying between them. In germline, CDR1 is SGHRS, CDR2 YFSETQ.

Here the CDR3 reads CASSSTPGLAPNEQFF. CDR3 nucleotide sequence: TGTGCCAGCAGCTCGACGCCGGGACTAGCCCCCAATGAGCAGTTCTTC. The chain recombines TRBV7-3 with TRBJ2-1; TRBD2 agrees at 9 bases. Looked up from germline, CDR1 is SGHTA and CDR2 is FQGTGA. This CDR3 contains 16 residues. The ends lost 4 bases at V and 6 bases at J; junction bases unmatched: 10.

The rearrangement uses TRBV18 and TRBJ2-7, with 7 bases aligning to TRBD1. The CDR3 contains 12 residues. The ends lost 5 bases at V and 5 bases at J; junction bases unmatched: 3. CDR1 is KGHSH and CDR2 is LQKENI in the germline V gene. In DNA, the CDR3 is TGTGCCAGCTCAGAAGGGGGCGACGAGCAGTACTTC. Its protein is CASSEGGDEQYF.

The chain combines TRBV29-1 with TRBJ1-4; the D is unclear. The V and J ends lost 7 bases and 3 bases respectively, with 9 bases between them. Germline-derived CDR1 and CDR2 are SQVTM and ANQGSEA. The CDR3 sequence is 12 residues long. CDR3 coding DNA: TGCAGCGGCGGGATGTCTAATGAAAAACTGTTTTTT. Translated, it gives CSGGMSNEKLFF.

This clone was counted a few times. V and J are TRBV7-2 and TRBJ2-5; D gene ambiguous. The CDR3 is 12 residues long. The V gene lost 6 bases and the J gene lost 5 bases, with 10 bases spanning the gap. Germline V gene data show CDR1 as SGHTA and CDR2 as FQGNSA. As DNA, the CDR3 is TGTGCCAGCAGTTCCTCGTCGGAGACCCAGTACTTC. It codes for CASSSSSETQYF.

This chain links TRBV6-5 with TRBJ2-1; D is perhaps TRBD1 (7 bases). The germline V and J ends were trimmed by 7 bases and 8 bases, with 9 bases remaining between them. Germline V CDR1 and CDR2: MNHEY, SVGAGI. This CDR3 has 11 residues. This chain's CDR3 is CASTRGDEQFF. The CDR3 DNA reads as TGTGCCAGCACCAGGGGGGATGAGCAGTTCTTC.

This clone was recorded a few times. J is TRBJ2-3 and V is TRBV7-9; D call uncertain. The V end lost 3 bases, the J end lost 3 bases, and 10 bases lay between the germline ends. Germline-derived CDR1 and CDR2 are SEHNR and FQNEAQ (reference sequence). CDR3 length equals 14 residues. The CDR3 nucleotides are TGTGCCAGCAGCTTCACCGCTCGTACAGATACGCAGTATTTT. Translating it yields CASSFTARTDTQYF.

This clone was recorded a few times. The chain uses TRBV4-3 and TRBJ2-6, with 9 bases lining up with TRBD2. The V gene end was trimmed by 3 bases and the J gene end by 0 bases; junction bases not matched to a gene: 9. CDR3 size: 19 residues. Germline V lookup: CDR1 LGHNA, CDR2 YSLEER. The CDR3 spells CASSQGLAPTGSGANVLTF. DNA of the CDR3: TGCGCCAGCAGCCAGGGACTAGCTCCGACCGGCTCTGGGGCCAACGTCCTGACTTTC.

DNA for the CDR3: TGTGCCTGGAGTACAGGGTCGTCGTATGAAAAACTGTTTTTT. This encodes CAWSTGSSYEKLFF. V is TRBV30 and J is TRBJ1-4, with D tentatively TRBD1 (6 bases). This CDR3 spans 14 amino acids. Germline-derived CDR1 and CDR2 are GTSNPN and SVGIG (reference sequence). V dropped 2 bases and J dropped 6 bases, with 13 bases sitting between them. Looking up the rest from reference TRBV30 and TRBJ1-4 gives the full variable domain: SQTIHQWPATLVQPVGSPLSLECTVEGTSNPNLYWYRQAAGRGLQLLFYSVGIGQISSEVPQNLSASRPQDRQFILSSKKLLLSDSGFYLCAWSTGSSYEKLFFGSGTQLSVL.

Worth noting for this clone: Different DNA sequences within this sample yield the same CDR3. J is TRBJ2-1 and V is TRBV7-3; 14 bases line up with TRBD2. J gave up 7 bases and V 2 bases, and 1 base lay outside the gene matches. CDR3 size: 15 residues. From germline, CDR1 is SGHTA and CDR2 FQGTGA. The CDR3 region has the DNA TGTGCCAGCAGCTTAGGGACTAGCGGGAGAAATGAGCAGTTCTTC. Amino acids: CASSLGTSGRNEQFF.

The V and J genes are TRBV28 and TRBJ2-1; D may match TRBD1 or TRBD2 (5 bases each). Trimming shortened V by 3 bases and J by 9 bases, and 18 bases separated the two germline ends. CDR3 length: 15 amino acids. Germline assignment: CDR1 MDHEN and CDR2 SYDVKM. CDR3 loop: CASSFLLGAGGEQFF. The CDR3 DNA reads as TGTGCCAGCAGTTTTCTACTCGGGGCTGGGGGTGAGCAGTTCTTC.

This clone turned up a few times. The J gene is TRBJ1-2, the V gene TRBV10-3; 7 positions agree with TRBD1. Trimming removed 2 bases from V and 8 bases from J; junction bases left unmatched: 5. CDR3 length: 13 residues. Germline CDR1 and CDR2: ENHRY and SYGVKD. DNA of the CDR3: TGTGCCATCAGTGAGACAGGGGACTCGGGCTACACCTTC. Its translation is CAISETGDSGYTF.

V gene TRBV15 combines with J gene TRBJ1-2; 8 nucleotides agree with TRBD1. CDR1 LNHNV and CDR2 YYDKDF come from the germline V gene (reference sequence). This CDR3 comprises 13 residues. The V segment lost 5 bases and the J segment 8 bases; nucleotides outside the gene matches: 7. The CDR3 region has the DNA TGTGCCACCAGCTCGGACAGGGCCGTGGGCTACACCTTC. This sequence encodes CATSSDRAVGYTF.

In this sample, this clone turned up a few times. The chain employs TRBV29-1 and TRBJ2-5; D gene unclear. There are 13 residues in the CDR3. CDR1 is SQVTM, CDR2 ANQGSEA, per germline. The V and J ends lost 2 bases and 1 base respectively, with 8 bases between them. CDR3 sequence: CSVEPQSQETQYF. The CDR3 nucleotides are TGCAGCGTTGAACCACAGAGCCAAGAGACCCAGTACTTC.

The chain is built from TRBV5-1 and TRBJ2-1; 7 bases line up with TRBD2. There are 15 residues in the CDR3. Germline loops: CDR1 SGHRS, CDR2 YFSETQ. Losses at the gene ends were 0 bases for V and 6 bases for J; bases not matched to a gene: 6. In nucleotides, the CDR3 is TGCGCCAGCAGCTTGGTCGTAGCGGGTACCAATGAGCAGTTCTTC. It is translated as CASSLVVAGTNEQFF.

The genes are TRBV7-9 and TRBJ1-1, with D maybe TRBD1 (5 bases). The germline V gene encodes CDR1 SEHNR and CDR2 FQNEAQ (reference sequence). V was pared by 5 bases and J by 7 bases, with 20 bases between. This CDR3 comprises 15 residues. The CDR3 DNA is TGTGCCAGCAGCCCCGGGGAGGGTGAAAGGGGTGAAGCTTTCTTT. Translated, it gives CASSPGEGERGEAFF.